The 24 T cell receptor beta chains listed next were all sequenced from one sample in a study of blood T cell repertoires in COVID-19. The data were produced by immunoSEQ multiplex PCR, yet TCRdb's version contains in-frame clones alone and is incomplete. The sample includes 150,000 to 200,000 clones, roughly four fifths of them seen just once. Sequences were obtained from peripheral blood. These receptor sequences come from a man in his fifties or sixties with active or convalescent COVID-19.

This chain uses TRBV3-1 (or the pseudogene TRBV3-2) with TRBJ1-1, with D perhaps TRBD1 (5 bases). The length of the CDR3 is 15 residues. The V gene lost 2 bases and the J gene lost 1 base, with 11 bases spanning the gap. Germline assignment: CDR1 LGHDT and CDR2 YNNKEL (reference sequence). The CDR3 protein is CASSQRGSGNTEAFF. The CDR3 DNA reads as TGTGCCAGCAGCCAAAGGGGCAGTGGGAACACTGAAGCTTTCTTT.

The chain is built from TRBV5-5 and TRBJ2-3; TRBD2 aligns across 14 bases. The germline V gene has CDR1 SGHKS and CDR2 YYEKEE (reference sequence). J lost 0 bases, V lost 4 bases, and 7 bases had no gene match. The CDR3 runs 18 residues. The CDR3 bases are TGTGCCAGCAGCGAAGGGACTAGCGGGGGCCGGAGCACAGATACGCAGTATTTT. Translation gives CASSEGTSGGRSTDTQYF.

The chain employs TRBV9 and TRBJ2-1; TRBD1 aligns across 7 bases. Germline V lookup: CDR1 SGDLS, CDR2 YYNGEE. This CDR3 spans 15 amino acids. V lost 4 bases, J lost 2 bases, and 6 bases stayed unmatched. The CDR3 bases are TGTGCCAGCAGCCCCTGGACAGGAGCCTACAATGAGCAGTTCTTC. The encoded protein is CASSPWTGAYNEQFF.

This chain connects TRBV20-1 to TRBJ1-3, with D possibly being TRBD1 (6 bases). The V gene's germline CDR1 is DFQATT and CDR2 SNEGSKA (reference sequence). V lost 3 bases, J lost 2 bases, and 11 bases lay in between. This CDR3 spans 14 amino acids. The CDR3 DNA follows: TGCAGTGCTAGTAGGGCAGGGGCTGGAAACACCATATATTTT. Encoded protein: CSASRAGAGNTIYF.

This CDR3 reads CASSRGLAHNEQFF. The CDR3 region has the DNA TGTGCCAGCAGCCGAGGGCTAGCCCACAATGAGCAGTTCTTC. The chain combines TRBV14 with TRBJ2-1; tentatively, D is TRBD2 (5 bases). Germline CDR1 is SGHDN and CDR2 is FVKESK. V was shortened by 4 bases and J by 5 bases, with 12 bases between the two germline ends. This CDR3 is built from 14 residues.

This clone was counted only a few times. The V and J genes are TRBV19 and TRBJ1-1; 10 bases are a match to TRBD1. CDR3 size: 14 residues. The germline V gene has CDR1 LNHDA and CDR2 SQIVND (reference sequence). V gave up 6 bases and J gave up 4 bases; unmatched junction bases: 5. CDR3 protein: CASSRDRGSTEAFF. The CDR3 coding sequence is TGTGCCAGTAGCCGGGACAGGGGCTCCACTGAAGCTTTCTTT.

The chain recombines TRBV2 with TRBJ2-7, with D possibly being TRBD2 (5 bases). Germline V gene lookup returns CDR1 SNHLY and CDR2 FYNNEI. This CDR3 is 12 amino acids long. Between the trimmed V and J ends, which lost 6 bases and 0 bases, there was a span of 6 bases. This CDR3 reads CASRLGSYEQYF. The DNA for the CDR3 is TGTGCCAGCAGACTAGGCTCCTACGAGCAGTACTTC. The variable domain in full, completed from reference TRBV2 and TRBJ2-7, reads EPEVTQTPSHQVTQMGQEVILRCVPISNHLYFYWYRQILGQKVEFLVSFYNNEISEKSEIFDDQFSVERPDGSNFTLKIRSTKLEDSAMYFCASRLGSYEQYFGPGTRLTVT.

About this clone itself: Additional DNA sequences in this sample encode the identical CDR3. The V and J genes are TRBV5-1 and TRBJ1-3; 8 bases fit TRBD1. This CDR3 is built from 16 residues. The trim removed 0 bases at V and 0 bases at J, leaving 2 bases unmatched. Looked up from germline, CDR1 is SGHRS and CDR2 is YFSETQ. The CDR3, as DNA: TGCGCCAGCAGCTTGGGGACAGGGCACTCTGGAAACACCATATATTTT. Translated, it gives CASSLGTGHSGNTIYF. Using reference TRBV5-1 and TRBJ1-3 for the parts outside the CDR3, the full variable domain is KAGVTQTPRYLIKTRGQQVTLSCSPISGHRSVSWYQQTPGQGLQFLFEYFSETQRNKGNFPGRFSGRQFSNSRSEMNVSTLELGDSALYLCASSLGTGHSGNTIYFGEGSWLTVV.

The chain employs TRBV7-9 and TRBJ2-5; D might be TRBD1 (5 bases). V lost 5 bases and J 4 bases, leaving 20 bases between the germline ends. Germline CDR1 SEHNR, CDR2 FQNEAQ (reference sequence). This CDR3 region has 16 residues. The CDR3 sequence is CASSPRRPAGLETQYF. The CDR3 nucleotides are TGTGCCAGCAGCCCGCGTCGTCCGGCAGGGCTAGAGACCCAGTACTTC.

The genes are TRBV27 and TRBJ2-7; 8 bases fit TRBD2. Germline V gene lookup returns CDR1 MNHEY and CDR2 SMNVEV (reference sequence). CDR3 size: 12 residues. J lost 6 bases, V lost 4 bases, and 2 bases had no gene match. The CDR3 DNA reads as TGTGCCAGCAGTTCCGGGGGGGGCGAGCAGTACTTC. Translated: CASSSGGGEQYF.

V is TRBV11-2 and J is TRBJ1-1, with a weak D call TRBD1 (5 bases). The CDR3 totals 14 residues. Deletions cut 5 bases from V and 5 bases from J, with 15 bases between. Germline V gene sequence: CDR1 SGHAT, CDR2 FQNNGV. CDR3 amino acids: CASSLTQQGTEAFF. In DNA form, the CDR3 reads TGTGCCAGCAGCCTCACCCAGCAGGGTACTGAAGCTTTCTTT. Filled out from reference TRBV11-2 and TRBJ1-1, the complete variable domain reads EAGVAQSPRYKIIEKRQSVAFWCNPISGHATLYWYQQILGQGPKLLIQFQNNGVVDDSQLPKDRFSAERLKGVDSTLKIQPAKLEDSAVYLCASSLTQQGTEAFFGQGTRLTVV.

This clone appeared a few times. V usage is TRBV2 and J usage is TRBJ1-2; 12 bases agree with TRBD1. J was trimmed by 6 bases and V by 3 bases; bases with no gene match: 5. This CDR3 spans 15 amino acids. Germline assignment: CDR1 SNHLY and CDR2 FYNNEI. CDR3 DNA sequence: TGTGCCAGCAGTGACTCCCGGGACAGGGGGCATGGCTACACCTTC. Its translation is CASSDSRDRGHGYTF.

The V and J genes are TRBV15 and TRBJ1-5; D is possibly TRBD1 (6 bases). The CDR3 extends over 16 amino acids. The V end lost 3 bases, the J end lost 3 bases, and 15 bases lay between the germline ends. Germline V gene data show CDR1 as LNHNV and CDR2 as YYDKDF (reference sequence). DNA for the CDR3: TGTGCCACCAGCAGTCAAACAGGGTGGGCCAATCAGCCCCAGCATTTT. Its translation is CATSSQTGWANQPQHF. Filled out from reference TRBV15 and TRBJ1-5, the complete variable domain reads DAMVIQNPRYQVTQFGKPVTLSCSQTLNHNVMYWYQQKSSQAPKLLFHYYDKDFNNEADTPDNFQSRRPNTSFCFLDIRSPGLGDTAMYLCATSSQTGWANQPQHFGDGTRLSIL.

CDR3 protein: CASSLESSGKYNEQFF. CDR3 sequence (DNA): TGTGCCAGCAGCTTAGAGAGTAGCGGGAAATACAATGAGCAGTTCTTC. This chain uses TRBV11-3 with TRBJ2-1, with 8 bases that match TRBD2. The CDR3 extends over 16 amino acids. Trimming at V came to 0 bases and at J to 4 bases, leaving 5 bases not matched to a gene. CDR1 and CDR2 from the germline V gene are SGHNT and YENEEA.

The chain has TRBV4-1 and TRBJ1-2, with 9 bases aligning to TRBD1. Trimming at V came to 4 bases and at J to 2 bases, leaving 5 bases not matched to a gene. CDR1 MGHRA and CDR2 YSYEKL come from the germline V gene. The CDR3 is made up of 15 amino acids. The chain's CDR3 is CASSPSTGGNYGYTF. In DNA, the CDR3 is TGCGCCAGCAGCCCATCAACAGGGGGCAACTATGGCTACACCTTC.

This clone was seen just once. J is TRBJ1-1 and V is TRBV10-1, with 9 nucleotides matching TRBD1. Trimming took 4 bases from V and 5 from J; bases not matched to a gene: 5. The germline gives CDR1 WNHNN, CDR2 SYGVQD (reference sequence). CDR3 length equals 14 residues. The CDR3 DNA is TGCGCCAGCAGTGCCATCGGACAGGGGACTGAAGCTTTCTTT. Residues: CASSAIGQGTEAFF.

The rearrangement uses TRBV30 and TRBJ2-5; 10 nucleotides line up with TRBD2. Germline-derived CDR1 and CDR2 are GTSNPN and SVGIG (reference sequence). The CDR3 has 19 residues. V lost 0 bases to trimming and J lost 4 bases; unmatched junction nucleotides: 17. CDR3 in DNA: TGTGCCTGGAGTGTACGGGATAGCGGGAGGTCCATCTCAAGAGAGACCCAGTACTTC. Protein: CAWSVRDSGRSISRETQYF.

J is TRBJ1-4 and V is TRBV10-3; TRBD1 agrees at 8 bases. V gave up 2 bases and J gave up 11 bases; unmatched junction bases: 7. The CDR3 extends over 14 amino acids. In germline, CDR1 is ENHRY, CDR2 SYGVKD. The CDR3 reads CAISETGQGGKLFF. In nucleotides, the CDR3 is TGTGCCATCAGTGAGACCGGACAGGGCGGGAAACTGTTTTTT.

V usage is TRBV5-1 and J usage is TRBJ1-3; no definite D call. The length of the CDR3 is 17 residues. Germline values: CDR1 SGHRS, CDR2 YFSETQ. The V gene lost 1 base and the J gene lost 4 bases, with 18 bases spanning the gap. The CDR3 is CASSLMEANHGGNTIYF. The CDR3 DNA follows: TGCGCCAGCAGCTTGATGGAGGCCAACCACGGAGGAAACACCATATATTTT.

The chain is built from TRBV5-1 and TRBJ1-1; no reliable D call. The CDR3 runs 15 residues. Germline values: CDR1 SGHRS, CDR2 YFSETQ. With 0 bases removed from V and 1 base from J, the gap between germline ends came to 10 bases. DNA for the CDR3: TGCGCCAGCAGCTTGGGTCAGGAAACGAACACTGAAGCTTTCTTT. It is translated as CASSLGQETNTEAFF.

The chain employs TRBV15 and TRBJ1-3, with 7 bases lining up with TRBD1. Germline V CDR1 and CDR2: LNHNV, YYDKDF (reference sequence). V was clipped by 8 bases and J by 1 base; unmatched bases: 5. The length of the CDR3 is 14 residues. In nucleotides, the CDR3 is TGTGCCACCTACGACAGGGAGTCTGGAAACACCATATATTTT. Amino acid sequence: CATYDRESGNTIYF.

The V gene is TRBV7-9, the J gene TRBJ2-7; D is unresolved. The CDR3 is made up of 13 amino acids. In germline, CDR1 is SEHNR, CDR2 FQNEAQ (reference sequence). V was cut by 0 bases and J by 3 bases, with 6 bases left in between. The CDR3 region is CASSLAPNYEQYF. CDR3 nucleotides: TGTGCCAGCAGCTTAGCTCCCAACTACGAGCAGTACTTC. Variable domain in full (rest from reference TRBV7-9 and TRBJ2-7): DTGVSQNPRHKITKRGQNVTFRCDPISEHNRLYWYRQTLGQGPEFLTYFQNEAQLEKSRLLSDRFSAERPKGSFSTLEIQRTEQGDSAMYLCASSLAPNYEQYFGPGTRLTVT.

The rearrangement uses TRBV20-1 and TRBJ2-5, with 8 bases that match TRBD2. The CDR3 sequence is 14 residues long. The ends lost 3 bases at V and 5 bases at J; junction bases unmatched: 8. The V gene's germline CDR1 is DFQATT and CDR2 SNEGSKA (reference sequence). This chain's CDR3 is CSASAGRGRETQYF. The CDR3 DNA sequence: TGCAGTGCTAGTGCCGGGAGGGGACGGGAGACCCAGTACTTC.

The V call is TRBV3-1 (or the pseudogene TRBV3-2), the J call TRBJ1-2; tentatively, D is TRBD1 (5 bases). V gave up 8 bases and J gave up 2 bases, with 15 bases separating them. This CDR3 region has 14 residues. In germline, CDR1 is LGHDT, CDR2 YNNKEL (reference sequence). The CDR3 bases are TGTGCCAGCTCCCCTCCAGGGATAAACTATGGCTACACCTTC. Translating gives CASSPPGINYGYTF.